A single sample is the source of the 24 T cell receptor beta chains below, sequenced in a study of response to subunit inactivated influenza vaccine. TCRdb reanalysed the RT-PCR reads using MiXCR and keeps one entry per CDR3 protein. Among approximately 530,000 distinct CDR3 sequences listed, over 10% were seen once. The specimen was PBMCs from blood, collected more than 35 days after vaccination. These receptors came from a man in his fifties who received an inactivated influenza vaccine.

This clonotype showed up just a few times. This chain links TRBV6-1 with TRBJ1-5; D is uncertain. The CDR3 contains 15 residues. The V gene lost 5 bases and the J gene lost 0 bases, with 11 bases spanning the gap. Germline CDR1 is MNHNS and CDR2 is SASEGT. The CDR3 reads CASSHRRDSNQPQHF. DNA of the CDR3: TGTGCCAGCAGTCATAGGAGAGATAGCAATCAGCCCCAGCATTTT.

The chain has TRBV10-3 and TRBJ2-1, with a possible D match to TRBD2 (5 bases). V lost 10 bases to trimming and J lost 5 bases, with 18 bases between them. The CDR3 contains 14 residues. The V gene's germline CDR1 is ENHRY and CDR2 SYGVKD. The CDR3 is CATREGAVNNEQFF. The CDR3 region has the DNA TGTGCCACCCGGGAAGGAGCGGTCAACAATGAGCAGTTCTTC.

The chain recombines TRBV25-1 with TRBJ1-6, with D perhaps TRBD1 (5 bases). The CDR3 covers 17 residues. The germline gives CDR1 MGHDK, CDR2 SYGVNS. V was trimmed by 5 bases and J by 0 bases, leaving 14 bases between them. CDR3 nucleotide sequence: TGTGCCAGCAGTAATTCCGGGACCCACTCCTATAATTCACCCCTCCACTTT. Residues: CASSNSGTHSYNSPLHF.

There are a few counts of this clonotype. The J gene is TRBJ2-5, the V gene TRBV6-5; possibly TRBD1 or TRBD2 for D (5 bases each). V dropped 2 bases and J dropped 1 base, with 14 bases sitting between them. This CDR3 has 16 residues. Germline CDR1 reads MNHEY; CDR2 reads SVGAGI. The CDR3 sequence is CASSYPGGGTQETQYF. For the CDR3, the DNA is TGTGCCAGCAGTTACCCGGGCGGTGGGACCCAAGAGACCCAGTACTTC.

CDR3 loop: CAISEQTSGRGSEQFF. Written as DNA, the CDR3 is TGTGCCATCAGTGAGCAGACTAGCGGGAGGGGGAGTGAGCAGTTCTTC. The chain links TRBV10-3 to TRBJ2-1; 14 positions agree with TRBD2. Per germline, CDR1 ENHRY and CDR2 SYGVKD. This CDR3 contains 16 residues. V was clipped by 2 bases and J by 9 bases; unmatched bases: 6.

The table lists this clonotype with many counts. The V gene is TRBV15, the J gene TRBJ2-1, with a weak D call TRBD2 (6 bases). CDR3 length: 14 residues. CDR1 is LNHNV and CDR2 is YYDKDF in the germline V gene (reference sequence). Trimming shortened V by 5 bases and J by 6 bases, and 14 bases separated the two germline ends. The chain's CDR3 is CATSEGGRSNEQFF. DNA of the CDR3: TGTGCCACCAGCGAGGGAGGACGAAGCAATGAGCAGTTCTTC.

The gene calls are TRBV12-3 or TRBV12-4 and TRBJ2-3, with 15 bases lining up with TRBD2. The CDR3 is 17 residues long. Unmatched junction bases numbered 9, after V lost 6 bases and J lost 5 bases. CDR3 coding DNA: TGTGCCAGCAGCCACATTGGGACTAGCGGGAGGTTAGATACGCAGTATTTT. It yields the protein CASSHIGTSGRLDTQYF.

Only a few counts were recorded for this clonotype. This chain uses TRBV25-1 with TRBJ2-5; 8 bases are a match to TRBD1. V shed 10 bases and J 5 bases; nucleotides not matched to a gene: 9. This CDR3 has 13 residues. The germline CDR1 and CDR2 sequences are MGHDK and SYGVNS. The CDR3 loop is CATTRTGTETQYF. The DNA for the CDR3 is TGTGCCACCACCCGGACAGGGACGGAGACCCAGTACTTC.

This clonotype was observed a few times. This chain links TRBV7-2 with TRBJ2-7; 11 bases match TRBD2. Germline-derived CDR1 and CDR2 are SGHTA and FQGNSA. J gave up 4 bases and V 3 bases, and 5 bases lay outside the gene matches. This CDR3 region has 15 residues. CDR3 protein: CASSFSGRAGYEQYF. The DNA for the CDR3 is TGTGCCAGCAGCTTTAGCGGGAGGGCCGGGTACGAGCAGTACTTC.

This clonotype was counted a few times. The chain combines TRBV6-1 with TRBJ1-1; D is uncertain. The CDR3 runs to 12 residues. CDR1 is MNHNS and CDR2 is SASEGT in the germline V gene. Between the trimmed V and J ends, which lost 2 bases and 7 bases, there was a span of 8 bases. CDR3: CASSETRREAFF. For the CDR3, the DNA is TGTGCCAGCAGTGAAACCCGACGTGAAGCTTTCTTT.

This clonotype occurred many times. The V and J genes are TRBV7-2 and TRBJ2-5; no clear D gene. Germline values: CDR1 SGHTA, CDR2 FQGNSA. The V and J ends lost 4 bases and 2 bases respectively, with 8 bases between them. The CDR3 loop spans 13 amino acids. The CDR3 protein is CASSSPQQETQYF. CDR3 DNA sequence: TGTGCCAGCAGCTCACCCCAACAAGAGACCCAGTACTTC. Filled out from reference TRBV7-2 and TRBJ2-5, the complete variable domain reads GAGVSQSPSNKVTEKGKDVELRCDPISGHTALYWYRQSLGQGLEFLIYFQGNSAPDKSGLPSDRFSAERTGGSVSTLTIQRTQQEDSAVYLCASSSPQQETQYFGPGTRLLVL.

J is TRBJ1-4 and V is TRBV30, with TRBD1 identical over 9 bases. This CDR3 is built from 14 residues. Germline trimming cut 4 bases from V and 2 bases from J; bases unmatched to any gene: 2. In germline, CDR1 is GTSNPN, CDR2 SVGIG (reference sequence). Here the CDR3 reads CAWNTGGTNEKLFF. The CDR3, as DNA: TGTGCCTGGAACACAGGGGGCACTAATGAAAAACTGTTTTTT.

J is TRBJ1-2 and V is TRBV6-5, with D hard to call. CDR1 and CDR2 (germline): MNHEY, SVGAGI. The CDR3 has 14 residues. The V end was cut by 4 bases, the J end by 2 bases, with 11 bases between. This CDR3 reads CASSFAGRNYGYTF. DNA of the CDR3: TGTGCCAGCAGTTTTGCCGGGAGAAACTATGGCTACACCTTC.

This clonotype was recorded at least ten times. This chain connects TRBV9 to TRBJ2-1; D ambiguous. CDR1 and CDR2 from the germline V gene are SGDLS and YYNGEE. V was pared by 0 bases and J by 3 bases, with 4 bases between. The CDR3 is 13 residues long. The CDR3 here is CASSVAYYNEQFF. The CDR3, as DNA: TGTGCCAGCAGCGTAGCGTACTACAATGAGCAGTTCTTC.

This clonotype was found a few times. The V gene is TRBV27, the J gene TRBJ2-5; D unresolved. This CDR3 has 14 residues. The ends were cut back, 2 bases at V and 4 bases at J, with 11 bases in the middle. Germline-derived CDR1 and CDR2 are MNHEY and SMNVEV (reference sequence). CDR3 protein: CASSLIGALETQYF. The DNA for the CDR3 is TGTGCCAGCAGTTTAATTGGAGCATTAGAGACCCAGTACTTC.

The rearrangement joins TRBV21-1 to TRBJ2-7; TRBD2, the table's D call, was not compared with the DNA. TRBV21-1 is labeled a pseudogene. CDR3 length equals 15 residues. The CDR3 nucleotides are TGTGCCAGCAGCGGGGATGAGCGGGATCGGGACGAGCAGTACTTC. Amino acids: CASSGDERDRDEQYF.

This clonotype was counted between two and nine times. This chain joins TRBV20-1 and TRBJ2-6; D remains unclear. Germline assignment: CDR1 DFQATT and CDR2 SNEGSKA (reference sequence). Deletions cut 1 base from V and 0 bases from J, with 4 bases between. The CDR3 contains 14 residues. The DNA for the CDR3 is TGCAGTGCTAGAGGGGACTCTGGGGCCAACGTCCTGACTTTC. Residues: CSARGDSGANVLTF.

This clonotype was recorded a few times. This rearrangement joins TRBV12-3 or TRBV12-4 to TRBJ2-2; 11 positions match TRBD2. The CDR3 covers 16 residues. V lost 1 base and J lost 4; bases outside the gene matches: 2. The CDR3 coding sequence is TGTGCCAGCAGTTTAGGACTAGCGGGGACCACCGGGGAGCTGTTTTTT. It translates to CASSLGLAGTTGELFF.

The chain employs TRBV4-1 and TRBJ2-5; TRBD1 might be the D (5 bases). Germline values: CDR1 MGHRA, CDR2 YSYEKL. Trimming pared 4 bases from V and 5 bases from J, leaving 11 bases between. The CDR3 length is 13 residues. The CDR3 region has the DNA TGCGCCAGCAGCCTGACAGCGACGGAGACCCAGTACTTC. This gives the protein CASSLTATETQYF.

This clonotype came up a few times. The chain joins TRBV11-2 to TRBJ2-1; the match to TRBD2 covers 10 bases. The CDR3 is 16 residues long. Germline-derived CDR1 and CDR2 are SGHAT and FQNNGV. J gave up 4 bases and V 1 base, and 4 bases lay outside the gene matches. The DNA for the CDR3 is TGTGCCAGCAGCTTAGCTAGCGGGAGTCTTTACAATGAGCAGTTCTTC. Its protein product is CASSLASGSLYNEQFF.

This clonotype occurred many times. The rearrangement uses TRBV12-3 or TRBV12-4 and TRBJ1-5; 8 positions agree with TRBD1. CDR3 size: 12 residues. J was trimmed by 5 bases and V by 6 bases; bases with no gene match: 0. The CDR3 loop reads CASRQGDQPQHF. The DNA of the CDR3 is TGTGCCAGCAGACAGGGGGATCAGCCCCAGCATTTT.

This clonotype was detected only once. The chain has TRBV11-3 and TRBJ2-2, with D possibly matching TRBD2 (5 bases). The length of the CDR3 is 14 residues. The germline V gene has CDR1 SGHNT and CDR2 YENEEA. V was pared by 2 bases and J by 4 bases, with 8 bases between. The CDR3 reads CASSLRGATGELFF. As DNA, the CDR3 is TGTGCCAGCAGCTTACGGGGAGCCACCGGGGAGCTGTTTTTT.

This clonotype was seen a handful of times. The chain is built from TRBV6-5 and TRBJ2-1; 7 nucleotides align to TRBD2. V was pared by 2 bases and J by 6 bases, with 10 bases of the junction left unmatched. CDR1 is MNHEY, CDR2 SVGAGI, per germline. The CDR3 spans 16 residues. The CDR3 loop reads CASSYPLSGGVNEQFF. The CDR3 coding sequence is TGTGCCAGCAGTTACCCACTGTCGGGGGGAGTCAATGAGCAGTTCTTC.

CDR3 nucleotide sequence: TGTGCCAGCAGTTTCATGCCTACGTGGTACTCCTACGAGCAGTACTTC. Translation: CASSFMPTWYSYEQYF. This sequence joins TRBV12-3 or TRBV12-4 and TRBJ2-7; D gene uncertain. This CDR3 spans 16 amino acids. Deletions cut 3 bases from V and 0 bases from J, with 15 bases between.